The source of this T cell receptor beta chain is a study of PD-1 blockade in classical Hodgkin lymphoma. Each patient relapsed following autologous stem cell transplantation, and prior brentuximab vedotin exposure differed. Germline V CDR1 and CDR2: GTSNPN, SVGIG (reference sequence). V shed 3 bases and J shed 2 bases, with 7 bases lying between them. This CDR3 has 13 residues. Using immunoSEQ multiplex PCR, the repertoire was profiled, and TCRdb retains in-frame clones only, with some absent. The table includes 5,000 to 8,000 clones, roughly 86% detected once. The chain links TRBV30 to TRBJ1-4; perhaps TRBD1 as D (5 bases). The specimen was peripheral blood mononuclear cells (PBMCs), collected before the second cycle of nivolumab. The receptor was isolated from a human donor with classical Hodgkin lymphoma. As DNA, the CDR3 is TGTGCCTGGAGGGGGGGGACTAATGAAAAACTGTTTTTT. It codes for CAWRGGTNEKLFF.